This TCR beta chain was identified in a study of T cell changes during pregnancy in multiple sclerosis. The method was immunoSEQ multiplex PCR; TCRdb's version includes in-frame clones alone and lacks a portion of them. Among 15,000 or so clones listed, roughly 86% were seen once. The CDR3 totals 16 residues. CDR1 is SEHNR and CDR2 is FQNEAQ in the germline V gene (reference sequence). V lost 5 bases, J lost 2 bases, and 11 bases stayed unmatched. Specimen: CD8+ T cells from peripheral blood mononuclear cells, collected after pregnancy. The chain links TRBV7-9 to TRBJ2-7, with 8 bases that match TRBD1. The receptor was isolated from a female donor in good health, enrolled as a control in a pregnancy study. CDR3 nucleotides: TGTGCCAGCAGCCCCACAACCGGGACAGGCACCTACGAGCAGTACTTC. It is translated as CASSPTTGTGTYEQYF.